This entry lists 27 T cell receptor beta chains sequenced from one sample in a study of vaccination effects on CD4 cells after COVID-19. Sequenced by immunoSEQ multiplex PCR; TCRdb stores in-frame clones only, minus some. The data hold tens of thousands of clones, with 70% to 85% observed a single time. Their antigen targets remain unknown. Upon completion of under eleven days in culture, CD4+ T cells were isolated. The sequenced sample was CD4+ T cells from PBMCs cultured without peptide, obtained before COVID-19 vaccination. The receptors derive from a human donor who had a prior SARS-CoV-2 infection.

This clone appeared once. This chain joins TRBV5-4 and TRBJ2-3, with TRBD2 matching 10 bases. The CDR3 runs to 17 residues. J was trimmed by 2 bases and V by 4 bases; bases with no gene match: 10. Germline-derived CDR1 and CDR2 are SGHNT and YYREEE (reference sequence). This chain's CDR3 is CASSVLAGAVYTDTQYF. CDR3 DNA sequence: TGTGCCAGCAGCGTTCTAGCGGGGGCCGTCTACACAGATACGCAGTATTTT.

The V gene is TRBV4-1, the J gene TRBJ2-7; D is uncertain. Per germline, CDR1 MGHRA and CDR2 YSYEKL. V was trimmed by 5 bases and J by 2 bases, leaving 19 bases between them. The CDR3 consists of 16 residues. CDR3 sequence (DNA): TGCGCCAGCAGCGCGCTGGCGGTTTTGGGCACCTACGAGCAGTACTTC. Residues: CASSALAVLGTYEQYF.

This chain uses TRBV4-2 with TRBJ2-1; 8 bases map to TRBD2. J gave up 5 bases and V 1 base, and 7 bases lay outside the gene matches. The CDR3 consists of 16 residues. Germline V gene lookup returns CDR1 LGHNA and CDR2 YNFKEQ. Here the CDR3 reads CASSQGSGINNNEQFF. The CDR3 DNA reads TGTGCCAGCAGCCAAGGTAGCGGGATAAACAACAATGAGCAGTTCTTC.

The rearrangement links TRBV7-8 to TRBJ2-7; D perhaps matches TRBD1 (6 bases). The germline gives CDR1 SGHVS, CDR2 FQNEAQ. V lost 5 bases and J lost 2, with 19 bases in between. The CDR3 has 16 amino acids. Written as DNA, the CDR3 is TGTGCCAGCAGCACACACACAGGGCTGGGGCCCTACGAGCAGTACTTC. It codes for CASSTHTGLGPYEQYF.

This chain uses TRBV27 with TRBJ2-3; unclear D gene. V was cut by 5 bases and J by 7 bases, with 13 bases left in between. The CDR3 sequence is 13 residues long. Germline V gene sequence: CDR1 MNHEY, CDR2 SMNVEV (reference sequence). The CDR3 coding sequence is TGTGCCAGCAGTCGCAACCCTACCTATACGCAGTATTTT. Protein sequence: CASSRNPTYTQYF.

The rearrangement uses TRBV3-1 (or the pseudogene TRBV3-2) and TRBJ1-5; weak D call: TRBD1 (5 bases). CDR1 and CDR2 (germline): LGHDT, YNNKEL (reference sequence). With 0 bases removed from V and 7 bases from J, the gap between germline ends came to 7 bases. CDR3 size: 13 residues. The CDR3 loop reads CASSQDRGQPQHF. The CDR3 nucleotides read TGTGCCAGCAGCCAAGATCGGGGCCAGCCCCAGCATTTT.

The gene calls are TRBV6-5 and TRBJ2-7; 7 bases agree with TRBD2. J was trimmed by 2 bases and V by 11 bases; bases with no gene match: 12. Germline CDR1 and CDR2: MNHEY and SVGAGI. The CDR3 consists of 14 residues. The CDR3 spells CAAREAGETYEQYF. In DNA form, the CDR3 reads TGTGCCGCTAGAGAGGCGGGAGAAACCTACGAGCAGTACTTC.

The rearrangement uses TRBV2 and TRBJ1-2; D unclear. Looked up from germline, CDR1 is SNHLY and CDR2 is FYNNEI. CDR3 length: 14 amino acids. The ends were cut back, 4 bases at V and 1 base at J, with 10 bases in the middle. CDR3: CASSVETGNYGYTF. The CDR3 DNA follows: TGTGCCAGCAGTGTCGAAACGGGTAACTATGGCTACACCTTC.

The gene calls are TRBV29-1 and TRBJ2-3, with 9 bases matching TRBD1. The junction had 11 bases not matched to a gene; V was cut back by 3 bases and J by 4 bases. The CDR3 contains 16 residues. Germline-derived CDR1 and CDR2 are SQVTM and ANQGSEA. The CDR3 bases are TGCAGCGTTGACCCGGTACAGGGGGCTTTTGCAGATACGCAGTATTTT. Its protein product is CSVDPVQGAFADTQYF.

A few counts support this clone. The chain is built from TRBV5-1 and TRBJ2-2; D is undetermined. The CDR3 covers 12 residues. Germline loops: CDR1 SGHRS, CDR2 YFSETQ. Between the trimmed V and J ends, which lost 0 bases and 7 bases, there was a span of 4 bases. The CDR3, as DNA: TGCGCCAGCAGCTTGGATTACGGGGAGCTGTTTTTT. Encoded protein: CASSLDYGELFF.

This clone appeared a single time. This sequence joins TRBV10-3 and TRBJ2-7; the D gene is possibly TRBD2 (5 bases). Trimming took off 2 bases at V and 2 bases at J, with 7 bases between the two ends. CDR1 is ENHRY and CDR2 is SYGVKD in the germline V gene. The CDR3 extends over 13 amino acids. CDR3 residues: CAISEAGTYEQYF. In DNA form, the CDR3 reads TGTGCCATCAGTGAGGCGGGTACCTACGAGCAGTACTTC.

The rearrangement joins TRBV6-1 to TRBJ2-4; D assignment may be TRBD1 or TRBD2 (5 bases each). V was clipped by 1 base and J by 8 bases, with 18 bases between them. There are 16 residues in the CDR3. Germline loops: CDR1 MNHNS, CDR2 SASEGT. The CDR3 protein is CASSEVMTALGDIQYF. CDR3 coding DNA: TGTGCCAGCAGTGAAGTAATGACCGCCCTGGGGGACATTCAGTACTTC.

This clone was detected a few times. The CDR3 nucleotides are TGTGCCAGCAGTGAACAGGGGCTCTCCTACGAGCAGTACTTC. It encodes CASSEQGLSYEQYF. The genes are TRBV6-1 and TRBJ2-7, with D maybe TRBD1 (6 bases). Looked up from germline, CDR1 is MNHNS and CDR2 is SASEGT. The CDR3 runs 14 residues. Trimming took off 2 bases at V and 0 bases at J, with 8 bases between the two ends.

This clone was picked up one time. This chain links TRBV5-8 with TRBJ1-4; no clear D gene. V was shortened by 3 bases and J by 4 bases, with 10 bases between the two germline ends. This CDR3 is built from 14 residues. CDR1 is SGHTS, CDR2 YDEGEE, per germline. CDR3 protein: CASSYRSINEKLFF. For the CDR3, the DNA is TGTGCCAGCAGCTATCGGTCCATTAATGAAAAACTGTTTTTT.

J is TRBJ2-5 and V is TRBV19; D ambiguous. CDR3 length: 12 residues. Germline V gives CDR1 LNHDA, CDR2 SQIVND (reference sequence). V was trimmed by 3 bases and J by 3 bases, leaving 5 bases between them. Here the CDR3 reads CASSIPKETQYF. In DNA form, the CDR3 reads TGTGCCAGTAGTATTCCGAAAGAGACCCAGTACTTC.

The chain joins TRBV20-1 to TRBJ1-5; D gene unclear. Trimming removed 3 bases at V and 0 bases at J, with 3 bases between. Germline CDR1 and CDR2: DFQATT and SNEGSKA (reference sequence). The CDR3 length is 12 residues. The CDR3 DNA reads TGCAGTGCTAGTAATAGCAATCAGCCCCAGCATTTT. Its translation is CSASNSNQPQHF.

This chain joins TRBV6-1 and TRBJ2-3, with 12 positions matching TRBD2. This CDR3 has 16 residues. V lost 1 base and J lost 4; bases outside the gene matches: 3. Germline CDR1 reads MNHNS; CDR2 reads SASEGT. CDR3 DNA sequence: TGTGCCAGCAGTGAAGTATGGACTAGCGGGGCAGATACGCAGTATTTT. It encodes CASSEVWTSGADTQYF.

V is TRBV6-4 and J is TRBJ1-4; no reliable D call. V was clipped by 1 base and J by 7 bases, with 4 bases between them. This CDR3 region has 12 residues. CDR1 is MRHNA, CDR2 SNTAGT, per germline. The CDR3 DNA is TGTGCCAGCAGTGACTTGTCTGAAAAACTGTTTTTT. Translation gives CASSDLSEKLFF.

V gene TRBV25-1 combines with J gene TRBJ2-3, with a possible D match to TRBD1 (6 bases). The CDR3 loop spans 12 amino acids. Trimming shortened V by 6 bases and J by 5 bases, and 9 bases separated the two germline ends. Germline V gene lookup returns CDR1 MGHDK and CDR2 SYGVNS. The chain's CDR3 is CASRGALDTQYF. DNA of the CDR3: TGTGCCAGCAGGGGGGCCTTAGATACGCAGTATTTT.

This clone appeared a few times. The genes are TRBV19 and TRBJ1-3; D is unclear. Germline-derived CDR1 and CDR2 are LNHDA and SQIVND (reference sequence). CDR3 length: 17 residues. Deletions cut 4 bases from V and 0 bases from J, with 16 bases between. The CDR3 sequence is CASSTKAYSFSGNTIYF. The CDR3 coding sequence is TGTGCCAGTAGTACCAAGGCATACTCTTTCTCTGGAAACACCATATATTTT.

This clone was observed a single time. This sequence joins TRBV18 and TRBJ1-1; D is possibly TRBD1 (6 bases). Germline-derived CDR1 and CDR2 are KGHSH and LQKENI. Between the trimmed V and J ends, which lost 6 bases and 1 base, there was a span of 15 bases. CDR3 length equals 15 residues. The CDR3 loop is CASSSKDSENTEAFF. The CDR3 DNA reads TGTGCCAGCTCGTCGAAGGACAGTGAGAACACTGAAGCTTTCTTT.

V and J are TRBV5-5 and TRBJ1-6; TRBD1 matches at 9 bases. V shed 4 bases and J 7 bases; nucleotides not matched to a gene: 6. CDR3 length equals 15 residues. The germline V gene has CDR1 SGHKS and CDR2 YYEKEE (reference sequence). The CDR3 nucleotides are TGTGCCAGCAGCCTCTCGACAGGGGGGAATTCACCCCTCCACTTT. It is translated as CASSLSTGGNSPLHF. The complete variable domain, with remaining parts taken from reference TRBV5-5 and TRBJ1-6, reads DAGVTQSPTHLIKTRGQQVTLRCSPISGHKSVSWYQQVLGQGPQFIFQYYEKEERGRGNFPDRFSARQFPNYSSELNVNALLLGDSALYLCASSLSTGGNSPLHFGNGTRLTVT.

This sequence joins TRBV4-1 and TRBJ2-3; 7 nucleotides align to TRBD2. CDR1 MGHRA and CDR2 YSYEKL come from the germline V gene. The CDR3 sequence is 15 residues long. V lost 1 base, J lost 6 bases, and 7 bases stayed unmatched. DNA of the CDR3: TGCGCCAGCAGCCAAGTACCCCTACTAGCGGATACGCAGTATTTT. Protein product: CASSQVPLLADTQYF.

The CDR3, as DNA: TGTGCCAGCAGCACGGGGCTTTATAGCAATCAGCCCCAGCATTTT. It translates to CASSTGLYSNQPQHF. The gene calls are TRBV5-8 and TRBJ1-5; a possible D gene is TRBD1 (5 bases). V dropped 4 bases and J dropped 0 bases, with 11 bases sitting between them. Germline V lookup: CDR1 SGHTS, CDR2 YDEGEE. The CDR3 has 15 residues.

CDR3 nucleotides: TGCGCCAGCAGCCAAGCCAGGGGATTGGCTCAAGAGACCCAGTACTTC. Protein product: CASSQARGLAQETQYF. The chain links TRBV4-3 to TRBJ2-5; possible D gene TRBD1, 6 bases. The V end lost 1 base, the J end lost 2 bases, and 14 bases lay between the germline ends. Germline CDR1 and CDR2: LGHNA and YSLEER. CDR3 length equals 16 residues.

Only one count was recorded for this clone. V and J are TRBV19 and TRBJ2-1, with 9 nucleotides matching TRBD2. Trimming took 4 bases from V and 5 from J; bases not matched to a gene: 6. This CDR3 region has 15 residues. CDR1 and CDR2 from the germline V gene are LNHDA and SQIVND (reference sequence). CDR3 residues: CASSTGLAFDNEQFF. CDR3 DNA sequence: TGTGCCAGTAGTACGGGACTAGCTTTCGACAATGAGCAGTTCTTC.

The V and J genes are TRBV6-5 and TRBJ2-5, with D possibly TRBD2 on 7 matching bases. Trimming stripped 10 bases from V and 4 bases from J, with 13 bases between. This CDR3 is 12 amino acids long. Germline CDR1 is MNHEY and CDR2 is SVGAGI. The CDR3 coding sequence is TGTGCCAAAAGGGGGGGGAGAGAGACCCAGTACTTC. As protein: CAKRGGRETQYF.